This is a list of T cell receptor beta chains from one sample in a study of blood T cell repertoires in COVID-19. Assay: immunoSEQ multiplex PCR; the TCRdb copy retains only in-frame clones and omits some. The sample consists of some 130,000 clones, about 90% of them appearing once. Sequenced input: peripheral blood. All receptors come from a man in his fifties with active COVID-19. CDR3s include the opening cysteine and the closing phenylalanine or tryptophan. A D gene is named only where the DNA matches it firmly. The size field is filled for only some rows; it gives once, few, many or a size class.

TRBV7-9	TRBD1	TRBJ1-2	-	TGTGCCAGCAGTCGACAGGGACCCTATGGCTACACCTTC	CASSRQGPYGYTF
TRBV10-2	TRBD2	TRBJ2-5	few	TGCGCCAGTAAAGGGCGGGGGAGGGAGACCCAGTACTTC	CASKGRGRETQYF
TRBV20-1	-	TRBJ2-3	-	TGCAGTGCTAGTCCTAGCGAGCGCCCCACAGATACGCAGTATTTT	CSASPSERPTDTQYF
TRBV7-2	TRBD2	TRBJ2-1	-	TGTGCCAGCAGCTTAGTTTCCGGGGGGAGCTCCTACAATGAGCAGTTCTTC	CASSLVSGGSSYNEQFF
TRBV11-1	-	TRBJ2-2	-	TGTGCCAGCAGCTTAGTACCAGGGACCGGGGAGCTGTTTTTT	CASSLVPGTGELFF
TRBV4-1	TRBD1	TRBJ2-7	-	TGCGCCAGCAGCACCAACAGGGGACCTGGGGAGCAGTACTTC	CASSTNRGPGEQYF
TRBV7-2	-	TRBJ2-7	-	TGTGCCAGCAGTGGGGCGTATTCCTACGAGCAGTACTTC	CASSGAYSYEQYF
TRBV10-3	-	TRBJ1-2	-	TGTGCCATCAGTGAGTCTATAAGGCTAGCTAACTATGGCTACACCTTC	CAISESIRLANYGYTF
TRBV11-3	TRBD2	TRBJ2-2	-	TGTGCCAGCAGCCCCGGGGCGGGAGCGAACACCGGGGAGCTGTTTTTT	CASSPGAGANTGELFF
TRBV5-1	-	TRBJ1-3	few	TGCGCCAGCAGCTTGTCGCCCCGCTCGGGGGGCGTTTCTGGAAACACCATATATTTT	CASSLSPRSGGVSGNTIYF